Reported below is one TCR beta chain. The CDR3 is 16 residues long. V was pared by 4 bases and J by 1 base, with 9 bases of the junction left unmatched. The germline gives CDR1 SGHAT, CDR2 FQNNGV. The source of the sample is a study of blood T cell repertoires in COVID-19. In the study overall: Whether acute or convalescent, the COVID-19 samples came from the United States, Italy and Spain.

Per the original methods: The authors estimated nucleated cell counts from reference gene primer amplification. Measured with immunoSEQ multiplex PCR; TCRdb has only the in-frame clones, and not every one. The D gene and trimming were derived from the DNA, and the V and J assignments and clone size from that table. The sample carries a few hundred thousand clones, about four fifths recorded once. The chain uses TRBV11-2 and TRBJ1-2, with 7 bases that match TRBD1. The sequenced material came from peripheral blood. The receptor was isolated from a woman aged 40 to 50 who had recovered from COVID-19. This CDR3 is CASSSPGGVGNYGYTF. CDR3 coding DNA: TGTGCCAGCAGCTCACCAGGGGGAGTAGGTAACTATGGCTACACCTTC.